The TCR beta chain under discussion was sequenced for a study of T cell responses to AZD1222 COVID-19 vaccine. Study-wide points: After the peak T cell response, and only then, were repertoires sampled. Among spike-specific TCRs, nearly half reportedly target unmutated variant regions. The donors showed a predominance of white British ancestry and of females, with possible underestimation of clonal diversity. Spike-wide vaccine-associated CD4 TCRs dominated at 160-218 and 743-854.

Concerning this clone itself: Its antigen is as yet unknown.

The CDR3 has 12 amino acids. Germline CDR1 is ENHRY and CDR2 is SYGVKD. V lost 2 bases, J lost 5 bases, and 6 bases lay in between. The method was immunoSEQ multiplex PCR; TCRdb's version includes in-frame clones alone and lacks a portion of them. The data hold tens of thousands of clones, with roughly 84% observed a single time. This TCR came from an adult in good health. The chain recombines TRBV10-3 with TRBJ1-1; the D is unclear. The starting material was peripheral blood, obtained on day 0 of AZD1222 vaccination. The CDR3 DNA follows: TGTGCCATCAGTGAGGGGAATACTGAAGCTTTCTTT. It is translated as CAISEGNTEAFF.